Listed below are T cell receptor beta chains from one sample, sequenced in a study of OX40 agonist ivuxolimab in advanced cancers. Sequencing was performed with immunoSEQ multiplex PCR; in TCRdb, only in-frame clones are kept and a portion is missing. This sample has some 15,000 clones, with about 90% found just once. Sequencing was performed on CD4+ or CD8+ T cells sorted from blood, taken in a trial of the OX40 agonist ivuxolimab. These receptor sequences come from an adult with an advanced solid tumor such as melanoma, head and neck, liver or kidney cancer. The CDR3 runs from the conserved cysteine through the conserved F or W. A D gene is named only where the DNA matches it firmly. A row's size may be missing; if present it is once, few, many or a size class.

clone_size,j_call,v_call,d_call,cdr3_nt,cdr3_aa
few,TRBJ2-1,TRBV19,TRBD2,TGTGCCAGTAGTATTTCTGCGGGAGGCTCCTACAATGAGCAGTTCTTC,CASSISAGGSYNEQFF
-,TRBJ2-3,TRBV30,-,TGTGCCTCCATAGCGGAAAGCACAGATACGCAGTATTTT,CASIAESTDTQYF
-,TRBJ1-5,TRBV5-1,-,TGCGCCAGCAGCTTGGACAGCGGTGGCAATCAGCCCCAGCATTTT,CASSLDSGGNQPQHF
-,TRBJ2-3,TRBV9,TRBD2,TGTGCCAGCAGCGCGGGACTAGCGGGGTATACGCAGTATTTT,CASSAGLAGYTQYF
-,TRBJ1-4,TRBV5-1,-,TGCGCCAGTAGAGACAGCAATAATGAAAAACTGTTTTTT,CASRDSNNEKLFF
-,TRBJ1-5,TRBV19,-,TGTGCCAGTAGTATCAGTAGCAATCAGCCCCAGCATTTT,CASSISSNQPQHF
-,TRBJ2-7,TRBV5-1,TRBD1,TGCGCCAGCAGCTACGAATTCACCGGGACAGACTCCTACGAGCAGTACTTC,CASSYEFTGTDSYEQYF
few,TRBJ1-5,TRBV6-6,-,TGTGCCAGCGGGGTGGAGACCCGAGGTCAGCCCCAGCATTTT,CASGVETRGQPQHF
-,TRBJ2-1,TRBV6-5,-,TGTGCCAGCAGTCATAGGGGTAATGAGCAGTTCTTC,CASSHRGNEQFF
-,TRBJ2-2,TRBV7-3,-,TGTGCCACCGATTTAGGCAGGACGAACACCGGGGAGCTGTTTTTT,CATDLGRTNTGELFF
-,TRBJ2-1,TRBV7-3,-,TGTGCCAGCAGCTTAATTGGGGGAGGTCCCCCCACCTCCTACAATGAGCAGTTCTTC,CASSLIGGGPPTSYNEQFF
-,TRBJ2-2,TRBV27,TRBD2,TGTGCCAGCAGTTTATCCGGGGGGACGTACACCGGGGAGCTGTTTTTT,CASSLSGGTYTGELFF
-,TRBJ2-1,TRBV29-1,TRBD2,TGCAGCGTTGAAGGAACTAGCGGAACCTACAATGAGCAGTTCTTC,CSVEGTSGTYNEQFF
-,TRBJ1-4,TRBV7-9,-,TGTGCCAGCAGTGGCCCCCGGGGGCTTAATGAAAAACTGTTTTTT,CASSGPRGLNEKLFF
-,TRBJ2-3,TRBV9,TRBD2,TGTGCCAGCAGCGCCGAGCGGGACGGCACAGATACGCAGTATTTT,CASSAERDGTDTQYF
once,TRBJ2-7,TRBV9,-,TGTGCCAGCAGCCCTGGGTGGGAGCCCTACGAGCAGTACTTC,CASSPGWEPYEQYF
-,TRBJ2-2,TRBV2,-,TGTGCCAGCGAAGGGGCAGGGACGAACACCGGGGAGCTGTTTTTT,CASEGAGTNTGELFF
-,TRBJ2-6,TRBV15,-,TGTGCCACCAGCAGAGAGGGGTCTGGGGCCAACGTCCTGACTTTC,CATSREGSGANVLTF
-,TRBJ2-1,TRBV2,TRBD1,TGTGCCAGCAGTGAGCCAGGGGGAGTTGATGAGCAGTTCTTC,CASSEPGGVDEQFF
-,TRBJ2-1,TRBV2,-,TGTGCCAGCAGTGAGTCGACAGTATCCTACAATGAGCAGTTCTTC,CASSESTVSYNEQFF
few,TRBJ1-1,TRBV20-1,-,TGCAGTGCTAGGCAGGCACGGGAAGCTTTCTTT,CSARQAREAFF
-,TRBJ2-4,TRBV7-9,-,TGTGCCAGCAGCAGAATTACGAGCGCGGCCAAAAACATTCAGTACTTC,CASSRITSAAKNIQYF
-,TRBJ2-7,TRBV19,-,TGTGCCAGTTCGTTGCAGGGGTTGAACGAGCAGTACTTC,CASSLQGLNEQYF
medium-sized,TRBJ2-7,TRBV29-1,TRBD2,TGCAGCGCAATGATACCGACTAGCGGCTACGAGCAGTACTTC,CSAMIPTSGYEQYF
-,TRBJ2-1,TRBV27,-,TGTGCCAGCAGTCCAACTCGCCATGAGCAGTTCTTC,CASSPTRHEQFF
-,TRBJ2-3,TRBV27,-,TGTGCCAGTGAAGATTCGGATACGCAGTATTTT,CASEDSDTQYF
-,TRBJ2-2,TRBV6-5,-,TGTGCCAGCAGGTTCAGCACCGGGGAGCTGTTTTTT,CASRFSTGELFF
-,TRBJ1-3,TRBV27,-,TGTGCCAGCAGTCCCCAGCTCGGTGGAAACACCATATATTTT,CASSPQLGGNTIYF
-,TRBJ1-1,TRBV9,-,TGTGCCAGCAGCCCCCGGGGGGGTCAGGGCGGGCAAGGCACTGAAGCTTTCTTT,CASSPRGGQGGQGTEAFF
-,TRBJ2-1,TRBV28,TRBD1,TGTGCCAGCAGTTTGCCGGGACAGGCCCCCTCCGGGTTCTACAATGAGCAGTTCTTC,CASSLPGQAPSGFYNEQFF
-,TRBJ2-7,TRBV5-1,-,TGCGCCAGCAGCTTGGTTCTGGGGGTCGAAGAGCAGTACTTC,CASSLVLGVEEQYF